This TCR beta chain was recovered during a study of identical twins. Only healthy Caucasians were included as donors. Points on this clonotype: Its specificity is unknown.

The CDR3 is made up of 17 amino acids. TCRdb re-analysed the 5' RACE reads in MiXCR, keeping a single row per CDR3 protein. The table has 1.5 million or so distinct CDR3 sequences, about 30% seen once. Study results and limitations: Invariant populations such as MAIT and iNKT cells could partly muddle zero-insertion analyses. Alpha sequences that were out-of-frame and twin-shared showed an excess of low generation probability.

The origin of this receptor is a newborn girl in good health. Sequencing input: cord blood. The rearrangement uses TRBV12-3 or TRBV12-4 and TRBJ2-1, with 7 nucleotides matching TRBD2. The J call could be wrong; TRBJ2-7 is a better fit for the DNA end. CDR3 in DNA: TGTGCCAGCAGTTTAGGGGGGGGACCTAGCTCCTACAATGAGCAGTACTTC. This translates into CASSLGGGPSSYNEQYF.